This TCR beta chain was profiled in a study of cytomegalovirus exposure and HLA in healthy donors (dated 2017 in TCRdb). Concerning the study at large: According to a later analysis, the roughly 130 validation repertoires were produced on the same platform as the 680 or so repertoires of the first cohort. To predict cytomegalovirus infection status, the study brought together high-throughput TCR immunosequencing, statistical association of individual TCRs with disease status, and machine learning. The aim of the study was to test whether cataloging public T cell receptors could identify signatures of past pathogen exposure. A separate validation cohort of approximately 130 different subjects was used in addition to the approximately 700-subject first cohort. Paper-wide results and their limitations: A total of fewer than 200 TCR beta chains were listed by the study as associated with cytomegalovirus. The validation cohort had no HLA typing available for a later analysis, so co-occurrence within that cohort was assessed over all 130 or so repertoires. A few of the identified cytomegalovirus-associated TCR beta chains were confirmed in vitro to be specific for cytomegalovirus antigens. It was suggested by the authors that the approach could potentially be generalized to other disease states and immunological phenotypes. Most TCR sequences were seen in very few donors, while some public TCRs were found in many individuals. The classifier was reported to diagnose cytomegalovirus status with high specificity and sensitivity in both the original and validation cohorts. Of the cluster scores, about 94% were above 0 in a later analysis, which found that TCRs clustered in the first cohort also tended to co-occur in the 90 to 150 validation repertoires.

The donors were included in the validation cohort of 130 or so subjects, a group kept apart from the approximately 690-subject first cohort. Between the V and J ends, shortened by 3 bases and 12 bases respectively, the junction contains 13 bases. CDR1 SGDLS and CDR2 YYNGEE are derived from the germline V gene. Spanning cysteine to phenylalanine, the CDR3 consists of 12 amino acids. Just CDR3 DNA is preserved here, 36 bases in frame from base 1. As to this clone: Its binding antigen is unknown. Per-nucleotide qualities are absent, and no much larger clonotype sits a single base away.

Libraries came from the immunoSEQ multiplex PCR assay. The original pipeline was this. A statistical classification framework was built to diagnose cytomegalovirus status from the catalog of TCR beta chain sequences. TCRdb retrieved this table from immuneACCESS and kept in-frame rearrangements only. Not all clones are present; in checked studies, unresolved V genes account for under half, and no reason is known for the remainder. That table gives V, J and clone size, and the DNA gave D and trimming. Recorded for this sample are around 300,000 clones; 75% to 90% of them occurred a single time. The ten largest clonotypes hold approximately 1% of the sample.

The sample taken for sequencing was PBMCs. The clonotype comes from a woman aged 30 to 39 in good health and CMV-seropositive. The chain uses TRBV9 and TRBJ2-1; a tentative D call is TRBD1 (6 bases match). The CDR3 region has the sequence CASSGTGPGQFF. The nucleotide sequence reads as follows: TGTGCCAGCAGCGGAACAGGGCCGGGGCAGTTCTTC.